These 9 T cell receptor beta chains share one sample of origin, sequenced in a study of T cells after yellow fever vaccination. Via MiXCR, TCRdb re-called the 5' RACE reads, giving one row per CDR3 protein. This table holds about 240,000 distinct CDR3 sequences, less than 8.5% found once. The sample here was CD4+ T cells sorted from PBMCs, taken 15 days after the yellow fever booster vaccination. The receptors stem from a man between 25 and 39 years old who received the YFV17D yellow fever vaccine.

This clonotype has more than one count but fewer than ten. For the CDR3, the DNA is TGTGCCACCAGTGAGGCTGGATTGGAGACCCAGTACTTC. Protein: CATSEAGLETQYF. The V and J genes are TRBV24-1 and TRBJ2-5; the D is unclear. Between the trimmed V and J ends, which lost 4 bases and 5 bases, there was a span of 10 bases. The CDR3 runs to 13 residues. Germline CDR1 reads KGHDR; CDR2 reads SFDVKD.

This clonotype has only a few counts. The chain combines TRBV7-2 with TRBJ2-1, with 7 bases matching TRBD2. CDR1 is SGHTA, CDR2 FQGNSA, per germline. The CDR3 loop spans 16 amino acids. Germline trimming cut 5 bases from V and 7 bases from J; bases unmatched to any gene: 14. The CDR3 here is CASSPPGLGKSNEQFF. The CDR3 region has the DNA TGTGCCAGCAGCCCGCCCGGACTAGGGAAATCGAATGAGCAGTTCTTC.

This clonotype was seen repeatedly, ten times or more. CDR3 DNA sequence: TGTGCCATCAGTGGTAGCGGGAGCATGACAGATACGCAGTATTTT. It specifies CAISGSGSMTDTQYF. The chain combines TRBV10-3 with TRBJ2-3; the match to TRBD2 covers 9 bases. V shed 4 bases, J shed 3 bases, and the junction held 5 bases outside the gene matches. The CDR3 has 15 amino acids. Germline V gives CDR1 ENHRY, CDR2 SYGVKD.

This chain links TRBV4-3 with TRBJ2-3; D call uncertain. The CDR3 has 14 amino acids. V lost 0 bases and J lost 0, with 4 bases in between. The germline V gene encodes CDR1 LGHNA and CDR2 YSLEER. The CDR3 sequence is CASSQEKSTDTQYF. The CDR3 DNA reads TGCGCCAGCAGCCAAGAAAAAAGCACAGATACGCAGTATTTT.

In its sample, this clonotype was seen a few times. The chain combines TRBV5-6 with TRBJ2-1, with D possibly TRBD2 on 6 matching bases. The germline CDR1 and CDR2 sequences are SGHDT and YYEEEE. The CDR3 covers 16 residues. V was clipped by 4 bases and J by 4 bases, with 18 bases between them. The CDR3 nucleotides are TGTGCCAGCAGCCCCCTTTCTCCCCGGGGGTACAATGAGCAGTTCTTC. It translates to CASSPLSPRGYNEQFF.

This clonotype was seen ten or more times. V usage is TRBV10-1 and J usage is TRBJ2-3; 10 positions agree with TRBD2. J lost 4 bases, V lost 2 bases, and 3 bases had no gene match. The CDR3 runs to 15 residues. Germline V CDR1 and CDR2: WNHNN, SYGVQD (reference sequence). The CDR3 sequence is CASSETSGIPDTQYF. For the CDR3, the DNA is TGCGCCAGCAGTGAGACTAGCGGGATCCCAGATACGCAGTATTTT.

The table lists this clonotype with many counts. The chain employs TRBV2 and TRBJ1-1; no clear D. The CDR3 is made up of 13 amino acids. Trimming stripped 6 bases from V and 2 bases from J, with 10 bases between. Germline assignment: CDR1 SNHLY and CDR2 FYNNEI. CDR3 protein: CASSRKENTEAFF. CDR3 coding DNA: TGTGCCAGCAGCAGGAAAGAAAACACTGAAGCTTTCTTT.

This clonotype was seen only a few times. V gene TRBV20-1 combines with J gene TRBJ2-3, with 7 bases aligning to TRBD2. The CDR3 length is 15 residues. CDR1 is DFQATT and CDR2 is SNEGSKA in the germline V gene (reference sequence). The J segment lost 2 bases and the V segment lost 0 bases, leaving 5 bases of the junction unmatched. The CDR3 DNA follows: TGCAGTGCTAGAGAGGCAGCGGGGTTCACAGATACGCAGTATTTT. This gives the protein CSAREAAGFTDTQYF.

A few counts support this clonotype. This chain connects TRBV5-1 to TRBJ2-1; 8 positions match TRBD1. The CDR3 spans 14 residues. CDR1 and CDR2 from the germline V gene are SGHRS and YFSETQ. V shed 4 bases, J shed 2 bases, and the junction held 2 bases outside the gene matches. CDR3 nucleotide sequence: TGCGCCAGCAGCCACAGGGGGACCTACAATGAGCAGTTCTTC. This codes for CASSHRGTYNEQFF.